This T cell receptor beta chain emerged from a study of blood T cells in healthy people across ages. Study-wide results and limits: Per million T cells, TCR beta diversity dropped about linearly as age rose.

This CDR3 contains 15 residues. Germline CDR1 reads SGHRS; CDR2 reads YFSETQ. V was clipped by 0 bases and J by 3 bases, with 12 bases between them. Combining a sample-barcoded 5' primer with a J-beta primer mix, a second PCR ran for roughly 7 to 12 cycles. MiXCR was run by TCRdb on the 5' RACE reads, yielding one entry per CDR3 protein. The sample holds more than 650,000 distinct CDR3 sequences, around half seen once. In its sample, this clonotype was seen once. As yet, its antigen is unknown. This TCR was recovered from a man older than 75 in good health. Sample: blood. The rearrangement joins TRBV5-1 to TRBJ1-1; possible D gene TRBD1, 5 bases. The CDR3 region has the DNA TGCGCCAGCAGCTTGGAAGGGGACGGATACACTGAAGCTTTCTTT. This codes for CASSLEGDGYTEAFF.